This T cell receptor (beta chain) was identified during a study of a mutant IDH1 vaccine in newly diagnosed glioma. This clone occurred once. The antigen is unknown. Findings of the study overall: Any relationship between pseudoprogression and changes in top peripheral T cell clonotypes seemed absent.

The time point was: week 47, end of study. Vaccine doses each comprised 300 ug of mutant IDH1 20-mer peptide, with topical imiquimod. Donors' newly diagnosed IDH1-mutant WHO grade 3 or 4 astrocytomas lacked nuclear ATRX. Sequenced by immunoSEQ multiplex PCR; TCRdb stores in-frame clones only, minus some. This table holds over 30,000 clones, around nine tenths found once. The sequencing here drew on PBMCs, taken from a glioma patient whose treatment included an IDH1 peptide vaccine. The clonotype originates from a woman in her twenties or thirties with glioma.

CDR3: CASTLRAENTEAFF. The CDR3 nucleotides read TGTGCCAGCACCCTGCGGGCAGAGAACACTGAAGCTTTCTTT. The chain carries TRBV5-6 and TRBJ1-1; no definite D call. Germline CDR1 and CDR2: SGHDT and YYEEEE. This CDR3 is 14 amino acids long. The V gene lost 6 bases and the J gene lost 1 base, with 13 bases spanning the gap.